The text below deals with one T cell receptor (beta chain). Its antigen is unknown. No qualities accompany the bases; no much larger clone lies one base away. The data were taken from a study of T cell changes during pregnancy in multiple sclerosis (dated by TCRdb to between 2019 and 2020). Study-level background: The study looked at changes in the T cell repertoire across pregnancy in women with multiple sclerosis.

Library method: the immunoSEQ multiplex PCR assay. The source is immuneACCESS, and TCRdb retained only in-frame sequences with V and J called. Part of the clones is not carried over; for the studies checked, unresolved V genes explain less than half of this, and the remainder is unexplained. For this sample there are 100,000 or so clones; about nine tenths appear just once. The top ten constitute roughly 3% of the sample. The germline V gene (reference sequence) specifies LNHNV as CDR1 and YYDKDF as CDR2. The CDR3 sequence holds 16 residues, the cysteine and phenylalanine included. Left in the record is the CDR3 DNA by itself, 48 bases read in frame from the first base. V trim: 0 bases; J trim: 5 bases; unmatched bases: 7.

Sequenced material: peripheral blood, taken in the second trimester of pregnancy. The sequence joins TRBV15 to TRBJ2-5; the junction holds 9 bases that match TRBD2. The receptor was derived from a female donor with multiple sclerosis, enrolled in a pregnancy study. The nucleotide sequence reads TGTGCCACCAGCAGAGATACAGCGGGAGGAGGTGAGACCCAGTACTTC. This is translated as CATSRDTAGGGETQYF.